Listed below are T cell receptor beta chains from one sample, sequenced in a study of graft-versus-host responses after intestinal transplantation. The method was immunoSEQ multiplex PCR; TCRdb's version includes in-frame clones alone and lacks a portion of them. This table has nearly 90,000 clones, less than 90% appearing once. These TCRs are of unknown antigen specificity. This material consisted of unstimulated CD8+ T cells sorted from spleen or lymph node cells, taken before intestinal transplant. These receptors were taken from a human donor who received an intestinal transplant. CDR3s include the opening cysteine and the closing phenylalanine or tryptophan. The D gene is left open where the match is weak. Clone size appears in some rows only: once, few, many, or a class for an expanded clone.

d_call	clone_size	v_call	j_call	cdr3_nt	cdr3_aa
NA	NA	TRBV5-1	TRBJ1-2	TGCGCCAGCAGCCAGGAGACTGAAGCTAACTATGGCTACACCTTC	CASSQETEANYGYTF
NA	NA	TRBV9	TRBJ2-1	TGTGCCAGCAGCGAGGGGGATGAGCAGTTCTTC	CASSEGDEQFF
TRBD2	NA	TRBV10-3	TRBJ2-1	TGTGCCATCAGTGAGTCATGGGATAAGGTAGCGGGAGGAGGCAATGAGCAGTTCTTC	CAISESWDKVAGGGNEQFF
TRBD1	NA	TRBV29-1	TRBJ2-7	TGCAGCGTTGTTGCAGGGGGCACCTACGAGCAGTACTTC	CSVVAGGTYEQYF
TRBD1	NA	TRBV19	TRBJ2-2	TGTGCCAGTAGTCCCGGGACAGGGGTTTTCACCGGGGAGCTGTTTTTT	CASSPGTGVFTGELFF
TRBD1	medium-sized	TRBV5-4	TRBJ2-3	TGTGCCAGCAGCGAAGGGACAGGTGGTTTGGATACGCAGTATTTT	CASSEGTGGLDTQYF
NA	once	TRBV28	TRBJ2-7	TGTGCCAGCTCGCTCCTGGCAGCCGACTACGAGCAGTACTTC	CASSLLAADYEQYF
TRBD2	NA	TRBV7-9	TRBJ2-3	TGTGCCAGCAGGTCTACTAGCGGGGGGAGTGATACGCAGTATTTT	CASRSTSGGSDTQYF
TRBD2	NA	TRBV7-6	TRBJ2-5	TGTGCCAGCAGCTTAGGGGGGGGACAAGAGACCCAGTACTTC	CASSLGGGQETQYF
TRBD2	NA	TRBV7-9	TRBJ2-3	TGTGCCAGCATCGCCCCCCCGACTAGCGGGGCTACAACAGATACGCAGTATTTT	CASIAPPTSGATTDTQYF
TRBD2	once	TRBV7-2	TRBJ2-1	TGTGCCTATGGTGAGCGGGAGGGCCGCAATGAGCAGTTCTTC	CAYGEREGRNEQFF
TRBD1	NA	TRBV5-1	TRBJ2-7	TGCGCCAGCAGCTTGAAGCGGCAGGGGGCTCACGAGCAGTACTTC	CASSLKRQGAHEQYF
NA	few	TRBV27	TRBJ2-5	TGTGCCAGCAGCCCTTCGCCGGGACCCCCGAGGGAGACCCAGTACTTC	CASSPSPGPPRETQYF
NA	once	TRBV29-1	TRBJ2-7	TGCAGCGTTGTACTTACCTACGAGCAGTACTTC	CSVVLTYEQYF
NA	NA	TRBV7-9	TRBJ1-2	TGTGCCAGCAGTCCGAAGTGGGGTAACTATGGCTACACCTTC	CASSPKWGNYGYTF
NA	NA	TRBV27	TRBJ2-5	TGTGCCAGCCGACGATCCGGGACCACTTTGGTTGTGGAGACCCAGTACTTC	CASRRSGTTLVVETQYF
TRBD1	NA	TRBV5-6	TRBJ1-2	TGTGCCAGCAGCTTGGAAGGGACAGCGGGTGGCTACACCTTC	CASSLEGTAGGYTF
NA	NA	TRBV6-6	TRBJ2-3	TGTGCCAGCAGTTACTCCACAACAGATACGCAGTATTTT	CASSYSTTDTQYF
TRBD1	NA	TRBV13	TRBJ1-1	TGTGCCAGCAGCTTAGAGTTCGGGACAGGGCTGAAACTTAGCACTGAAGCTTTCTTT	CASSLEFGTGLKLSTEAFF
TRBD1	once	TRBV28	TRBJ2-1	TGTGCCAGCAGGCCCGTTCCGGACAGGGGATCCCCCTACAATGATGAGCAGTTCTTC	CASRPVPDRGSPYNDEQFF
TRBD1	NA	TRBV6-5	TRBJ2-3	TGTGCCAGCAGACCCGGACAGGGCTTTACTACGCAGTATTTT	CASRPGQGFTTQYF
NA	few	TRBV28	TRBJ2-7	TGTGCCAGCAGAGCCGTGGACAGTGCCTACGAGCAGTACTTC	CASRAVDSAYEQYF
TRBD2	NA	TRBV11-2	TRBJ2-6	TGTGCCAGCAGCGCCAATGGGCGGGAGTGGGGGGCCAACGTCCTGACTTTC	CASSANGREWGANVLTF
NA	NA	TRBV28	TRBJ2-7	TGTGCCAGCAGCCGACTCCTAGACGGAAACTACGAGCAGTACTTC	CASSRLLDGNYEQYF